The source of this TCR beta chain is a study of identical twins. The study, taken as a whole, reports: Out-of-frame beta chain sequences displayed weaker excess sharing between twins.

TCRdb processed the 5' RACE reads anew with MiXCR; each CDR3 protein has one entry. The sample records about 890,000 distinct CDR3 sequences, roughly an eighth being singletons. This clonotype was counted between two and nine times. Its antigen is currently unknown. CDR3 length equals 15 residues. Germline CDR1 and CDR2: SGHKS and YYEKEE (reference sequence). J gave up 9 bases and V 1 base, and 9 bases lay outside the gene matches. The same data also contributed to another study, on yellow fever vaccine responses in identical twins.

The sequence was collected from a woman aged 18-29 years in good health. The sequencing sample was made of PBMCs. The gene calls are TRBV5-5 and TRBJ1-2; 10 bases line up with TRBD1. Here the CDR3 DNA reads TGTGCCAGCAGCTTGCTCGGACAGGGGGGTCTTCGCTACACCTTC. Translating gives CASSLLGQGGLRYTF.